Shown below are 3 T cell receptor beta chains from a single sample sequenced in a study of OX40 agonist ivuxolimab in advanced cancers. Libraries were prepared by immunoSEQ multiplex PCR; TCRdb keeps only in-frame clonotypes and omits some of them. The data hold tens of thousands of clones, with about 94% observed a single time. Material: CD4+ or CD8+ T cells sorted from blood, obtained in a trial of the OX40 agonist ivuxolimab. Receptors originate from an adult with an advanced solid tumor such as melanoma, head and neck, liver or kidney cancer.

CDR3 DNA: TGTGCCAGCACCGACCCCGGGACTAGCGGGAGAATGGGCGGCTACAATGAGCAGTTCTTC. This sequence encodes CASTDPGTSGRMGGYNEQFF. V and J are TRBV2 and TRBJ2-1, with 14 nucleotides matching TRBD2. The CDR3 has 20 amino acids. The trim removed 7 bases at V and 3 bases at J, leaving 17 bases unmatched. The germline V gene encodes CDR1 SNHLY and CDR2 FYNNEI. Drawing the rest from reference TRBV2 and TRBJ2-1, the complete variable domain is EPEVTQTPSHQVTQMGQEVILRCVPISNHLYFYWYRQILGQKVEFLVSFYNNEISEKSEIFDDQFSVERPDGSNFTLKIRSTKLEDSAMYFCASTDPGTSGRMGGYNEQFFGPGTRLTVL.

The genes are TRBV2 and TRBJ2-7; TRBD2 agrees at 11 bases. V was clipped by 6 bases and J by 2 bases; unmatched bases: 12. The CDR3 spans 17 residues. The germline V gene encodes CDR1 SNHLY and CDR2 FYNNEI. For the CDR3, the DNA is TGTGCCAGCAGCGGAAACCGGGGGACTAGCGGACCCTACGAGCAGTACTTC. This translates into CASSGNRGTSGPYEQYF.

V gene TRBV9 combines with J gene TRBJ2-1; 13 nucleotides align to TRBD2. V dropped 3 bases and J dropped 12; count of bases not matched to a gene: 9. Germline V gives CDR1 SGDLS, CDR2 YYNGEE. This CDR3 comprises 15 residues. CDR3 bases: TGTGCCAGCAGCGGAACTAGCGGGGGGGTTGTAGGGCAGTTCTTC. This encodes CASSGTSGGVVGQFF.